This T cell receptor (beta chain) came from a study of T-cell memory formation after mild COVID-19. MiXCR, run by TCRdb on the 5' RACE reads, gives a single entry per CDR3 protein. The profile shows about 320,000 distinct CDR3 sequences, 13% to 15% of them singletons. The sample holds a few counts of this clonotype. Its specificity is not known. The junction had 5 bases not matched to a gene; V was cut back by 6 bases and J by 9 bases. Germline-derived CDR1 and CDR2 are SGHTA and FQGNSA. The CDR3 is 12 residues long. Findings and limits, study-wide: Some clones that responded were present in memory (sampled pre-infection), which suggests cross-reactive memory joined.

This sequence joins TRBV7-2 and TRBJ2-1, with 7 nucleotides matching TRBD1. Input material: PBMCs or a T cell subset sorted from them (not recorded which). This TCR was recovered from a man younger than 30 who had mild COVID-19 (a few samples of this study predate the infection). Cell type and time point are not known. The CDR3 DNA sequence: TGTGCCAGCAGGGATGACAGGGTTGAGCAGTTCTTC. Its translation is CASRDDRVEQFF.